A single TCR beta chain is shown here with its context. The source of the sample is a study of preoperative IRX-2 immunotherapy in early breast cancer. Treatment: preoperative locoregional IRX-2 cytokine immunotherapy. Patients received preoperative, locoregional IRX-2 cytokine immunotherapy in a phase Ib study. Measured with immunoSEQ multiplex PCR; TCRdb has only the in-frame clones, and not every one. The table lists about 98,000 clones, roughly 89% of them singletons, with around 2.1% in the top ten. Trimming removed 5 bases from V and 13 bases from J, with 17 bases in between. Per germline, CDR1 MDHEN and CDR2 SYDVKM. CDR3 length: 12 amino acids.

The sample consisted of tumor tissue, taken after IRX-2 immunotherapy. The V gene is TRBV28, the J gene TRBJ1-2, with D maybe TRBD1 (6 bases). The clonotype comes from a human donor with breast cancer. The CDR3: CASSAPNRVCTF. The CDR3 region has the DNA TGTGCCAGCAGTGCACCCAACAGGGTCTGCACCTTC.